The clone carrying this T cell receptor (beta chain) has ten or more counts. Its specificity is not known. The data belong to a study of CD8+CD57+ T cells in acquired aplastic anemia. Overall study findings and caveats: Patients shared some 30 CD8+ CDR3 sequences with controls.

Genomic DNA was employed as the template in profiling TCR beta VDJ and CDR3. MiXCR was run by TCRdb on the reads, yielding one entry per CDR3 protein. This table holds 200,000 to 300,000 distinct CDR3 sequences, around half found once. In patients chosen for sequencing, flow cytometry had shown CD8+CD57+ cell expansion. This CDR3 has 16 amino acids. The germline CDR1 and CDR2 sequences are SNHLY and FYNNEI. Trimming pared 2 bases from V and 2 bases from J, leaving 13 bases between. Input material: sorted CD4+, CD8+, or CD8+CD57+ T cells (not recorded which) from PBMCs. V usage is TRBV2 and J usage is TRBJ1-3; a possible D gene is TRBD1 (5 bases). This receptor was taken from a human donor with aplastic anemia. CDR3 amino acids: CASSESGGSAGNTIYF. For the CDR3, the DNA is TGTGCCAGCAGTGAATCGGGGGGTTCTGCTGGAAACACCATATATTTT.